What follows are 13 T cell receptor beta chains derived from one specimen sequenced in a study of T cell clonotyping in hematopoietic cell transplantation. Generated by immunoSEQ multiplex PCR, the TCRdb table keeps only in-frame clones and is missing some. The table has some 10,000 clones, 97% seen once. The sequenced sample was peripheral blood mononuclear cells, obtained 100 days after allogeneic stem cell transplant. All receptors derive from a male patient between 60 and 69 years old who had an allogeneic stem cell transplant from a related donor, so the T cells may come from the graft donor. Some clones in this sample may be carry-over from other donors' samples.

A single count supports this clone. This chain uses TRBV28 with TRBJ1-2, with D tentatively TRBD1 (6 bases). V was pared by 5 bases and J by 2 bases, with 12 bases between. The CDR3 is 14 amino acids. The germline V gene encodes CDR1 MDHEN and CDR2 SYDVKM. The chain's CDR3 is CASSGTGTNYGYTF. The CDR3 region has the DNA TGTGCCAGCAGTGGAACAGGGACCAACTATGGCTACACCTTC.

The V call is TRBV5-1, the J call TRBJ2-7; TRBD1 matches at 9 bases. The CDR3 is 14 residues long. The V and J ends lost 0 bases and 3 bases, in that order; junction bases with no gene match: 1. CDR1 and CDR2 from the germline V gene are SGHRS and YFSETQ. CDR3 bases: TGCGCCAGCAGCTTGGTGGGACAGGGCTACGAGCAGTACTTC. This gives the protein CASSLVGQGYEQYF.

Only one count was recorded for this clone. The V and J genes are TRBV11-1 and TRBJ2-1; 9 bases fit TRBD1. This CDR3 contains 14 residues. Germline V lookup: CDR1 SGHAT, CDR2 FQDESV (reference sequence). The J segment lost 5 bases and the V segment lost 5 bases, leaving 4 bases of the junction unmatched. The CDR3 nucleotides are TGTGCCAGCAGCCGGGGACAGGGCCACAATGAGCAGTTCTTC. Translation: CASSRGQGHNEQFF. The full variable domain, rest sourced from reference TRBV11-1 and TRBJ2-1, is EAEVAQSPRYKITEKSQAVAFWCDPISGHATLYWYRQILGQGPELLVQFQDESVVDDSQLPKDRFSAERLKGVDSTLKIQPAELGDSAMYLCASSRGQGHNEQFFGPGTRLTVL.

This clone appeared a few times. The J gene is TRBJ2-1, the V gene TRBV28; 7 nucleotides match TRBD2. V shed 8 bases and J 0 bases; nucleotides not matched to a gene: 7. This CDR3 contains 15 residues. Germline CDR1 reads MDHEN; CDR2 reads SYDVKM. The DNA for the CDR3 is TGTGCCAGCCGGTGGGAGGGGAGCTCCTACAATGAGCAGTTCTTC. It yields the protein CASRWEGSSYNEQFF.

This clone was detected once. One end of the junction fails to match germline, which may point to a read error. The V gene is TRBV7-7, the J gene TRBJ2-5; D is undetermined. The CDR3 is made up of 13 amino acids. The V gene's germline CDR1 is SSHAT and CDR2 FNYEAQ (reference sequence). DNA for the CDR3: TGTGCTAGCAGCTTCGCCGGTGAAGAGACCCAGTACTTC. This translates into CASSFAGEETQYF.

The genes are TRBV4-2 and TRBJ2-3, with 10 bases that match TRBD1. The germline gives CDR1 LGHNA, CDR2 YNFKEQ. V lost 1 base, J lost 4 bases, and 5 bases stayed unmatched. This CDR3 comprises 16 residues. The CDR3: CASSQAPGQGADTQYF. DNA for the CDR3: TGTGCCAGCAGCCAAGCTCCCGGACAGGGGGCAGATACGCAGTATTTT.

CDR3 amino acids: CASSAALRSNEKLFF. The CDR3 DNA reads TGTGCCAGCAGTGCCGCCTTGAGGTCGAATGAAAAACTGTTTTTT. The J gene is TRBJ1-4, the V gene TRBV2, with D unclear. The CDR3 spans 15 residues. Germline CDR1 reads SNHLY; CDR2 reads FYNNEI. Trimming left V 4 bases short and J 5 bases short, with 14 bases between. Full variable domain (outside the CDR3, taken from reference TRBV2 and TRBJ1-4): EPEVTQTPSHQVTQMGQEVILRCVPISNHLYFYWYRQILGQKVEFLVSFYNNEISEKSEIFDDQFSVERPDGSNFTLKIRSTKLEDSAMYFCASSAALRSNEKLFFGSGTQLSVL.

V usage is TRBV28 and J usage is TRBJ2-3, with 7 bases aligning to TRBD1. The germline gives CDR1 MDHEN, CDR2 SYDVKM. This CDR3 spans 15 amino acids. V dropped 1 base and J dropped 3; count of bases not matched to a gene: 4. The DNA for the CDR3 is TGTGCCAGCAGTTTATCAGGGGGTGAGACAGATACGCAGTATTTT. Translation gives CASSLSGGETDTQYF.

CDR3 region: CASSQAGTGGSPLHF. The CDR3 DNA reads as TGCGCCAGCAGCCAAGCCGGGACAGGGGGATCACCCCTCCACTTT. The chain recombines TRBV4-1 with TRBJ1-6, with 11 bases identical to TRBD1. The CDR3 extends over 15 amino acids. V lost 1 base, J lost 10 bases, and 3 bases stayed unmatched. In germline, CDR1 is MGHRA, CDR2 YSYEKL.

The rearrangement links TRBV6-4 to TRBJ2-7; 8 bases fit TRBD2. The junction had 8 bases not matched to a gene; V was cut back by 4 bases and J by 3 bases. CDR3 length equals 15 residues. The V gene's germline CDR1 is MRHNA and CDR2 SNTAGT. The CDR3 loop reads CASSVREGPFYEQYF. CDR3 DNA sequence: TGTGCCAGCAGTGTCCGGGAGGGGCCGTTCTACGAGCAGTACTTC.

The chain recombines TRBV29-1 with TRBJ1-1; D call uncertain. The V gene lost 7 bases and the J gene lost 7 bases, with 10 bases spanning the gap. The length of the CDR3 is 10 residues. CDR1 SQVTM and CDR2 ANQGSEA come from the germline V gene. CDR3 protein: CSEGRLEAFF. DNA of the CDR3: TGCAGCGAGGGCAGACTTGAAGCTTTCTTT.

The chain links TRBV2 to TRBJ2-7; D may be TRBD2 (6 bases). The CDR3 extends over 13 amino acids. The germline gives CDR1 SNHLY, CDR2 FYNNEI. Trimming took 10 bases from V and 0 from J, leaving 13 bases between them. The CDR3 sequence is CAISPGSSYEQYF. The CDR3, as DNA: TGTGCCATCTCACCCGGGAGCTCCTACGAGCAGTACTTC.

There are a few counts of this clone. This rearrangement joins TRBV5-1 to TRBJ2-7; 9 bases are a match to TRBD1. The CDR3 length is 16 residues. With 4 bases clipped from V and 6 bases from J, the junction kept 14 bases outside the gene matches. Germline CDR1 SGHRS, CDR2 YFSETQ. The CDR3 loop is CASSQSWGQGFSEQYF. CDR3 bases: TGCGCCAGCAGCCAATCTTGGGGACAGGGCTTTTCCGAGCAGTACTTC.